This passage covers 7 T cell receptor beta chains from one sample sequenced in a study of cytomegalovirus exposure and HLA in healthy donors. In the PCR, 60 Vbeta and 13 Jbeta primers were used. Libraries were prepared by immunoSEQ multiplex PCR; TCRdb keeps only in-frame clonotypes and omits some of them. The data contain 99,000 or so clones, around three quarters of them seen just once; the ten biggest clones take up 3% to 4%. The sample comprised PBMCs. The receptors originated from a male donor in good health and CMV-seropositive.

The V gene is TRBV4-1, the J gene TRBJ2-2; 7 bases fit TRBD1. J lost 4 bases, V lost 1 base, and 6 bases had no gene match. The CDR3 runs 16 residues. Germline CDR1 is MGHRA and CDR2 is YSYEKL. The CDR3: CASSQGLDRSTGELFF. CDR3 sequence (DNA): TGCGCCAGCAGCCAAGGACTGGACAGGAGCACCGGGGAGCTGTTTTTT.

V usage is TRBV30 and J usage is TRBJ1-1; D ambiguous. This CDR3 spans 15 amino acids. Trimming cost V 2 bases and J 1 base, with 14 bases left between them. The germline V gene encodes CDR1 GTSNPN and CDR2 SVGIG (reference sequence). This CDR3 is CAWSRSAGRNTEAFF. CDR3 nucleotide sequence: TGTGCCTGGAGTCGGTCGGCAGGTAGGAACACTGAAGCTTTCTTT.

This clone occurred once. This specimen includes other DNA sequences encoding the same CDR3. The V and J genes are TRBV27 and TRBJ1-2; D is undetermined. V was clipped by 6 bases and J by 2 bases, with 10 bases between them. The CDR3 totals 13 residues. The germline gives CDR1 MNHEY, CDR2 SMNVEV (reference sequence). CDR3 nucleotides: TGTGCCAGCAGCCTAGCAGGAAACTATGGCTACACCTTC. Encoded protein: CASSLAGNYGYTF.

V and J are TRBV19 and TRBJ1-5; weak D call: TRBD1 (6 bases). CDR3 size: 14 residues. The V end was cut by 3 bases, the J end by 4 bases, with 10 bases between. CDR1 and CDR2 from the germline V gene are LNHDA and SQIVND (reference sequence). CDR3 nucleotide sequence: TGTGCCAGTAGTATCCGAGGGACAAATCAGCCCCAGCATTTT. It specifies CASSIRGTNQPQHF.

This chain uses TRBV29-1 with TRBJ1-1; D perhaps matches TRBD1 (6 bases). The CDR3 has 13 amino acids. CDR1 is SQVTM and CDR2 is ANQGSEA in the germline V gene. Trimming left V 6 bases short and J 5 bases short, with 16 bases between. The CDR3 DNA is TGCAGCGTCCGCCGGGACACAAAAACTGAAGCTTTCTTT. Amino acids: CSVRRDTKTEAFF. Full variable domain (remainder filled in from reference TRBV29-1 and TRBJ1-1): SAVISQKPSRDICQRGTSLTIQCQVDSQVTMMFWYRQQPGQSLTLIATANQGSEATYESGFVIDKFPISRPNLTFSTLTVSNMSPEDSSIYLCSVRRDTKTEAFFGQGTRLTVV.

The J gene is TRBJ1-2, the V gene TRBV10-2, with D maybe TRBD1 (6 bases). The CDR3 length is 13 residues. CDR1 and CDR2 from the germline V gene are WSHSY and SAAADI. Trimming cost V 3 bases and J 4 bases, with 9 bases left between them. The CDR3 loop reads CASSEQGPYGYTF. DNA for the CDR3: TGCGCCAGCAGTGAACAGGGCCCCTATGGCTACACCTTC.

The chain is built from TRBV5-4 and TRBJ1-2; a possible D gene is TRBD1 (5 bases). V was clipped by 3 bases and J by 5 bases, with 11 bases between them. Germline V gene lookup returns CDR1 SGHNT and CDR2 YYREEE (reference sequence). This CDR3 has 13 residues. CDR3 sequence (DNA): TGTGCCAGCAGCTCTACACAGGAATATGGCTACACCTTC. As protein: CASSSTQEYGYTF. The full variable domain, its missing parts supplied by reference TRBV5-4 and TRBJ1-2, is ETGVTQSPTHLIKTRGQQVTLRCSSQSGHNTVSWYQQALGQGPQFIFQYYREEENGRGNFPPRFSGLQFPNYSSELNVNALELDDSALYLCASSSTQEYGYTFGSGTRLTVV.